These 12 T cell receptor beta chains were all obtained from the same sample, sequenced in a study of blood T cell repertoires in COVID-19. The protocol was immunoSEQ multiplex PCR, while the TCRdb copy is restricted to in-frame clones and leaves out a portion. The data show more than 95,000 clones, roughly 84% seen once. The sample consisted of peripheral blood. The receptors here all came from a woman aged 80 or over with acute or convalescent COVID-19.

The gene calls are TRBV5-5 and TRBJ2-2; 9 nucleotides agree with TRBD1. Unmatched junction bases numbered 4, after V lost 3 bases and J lost 7 bases. The CDR3 has 14 amino acids. Germline V CDR1 and CDR2: SGHKS, YYEKEE (reference sequence). The CDR3 DNA follows: TGTGCCAGCAGCTGGGGACAGGGAGGCGGGGAGCTGTTTTTT. This codes for CASSWGQGGGELFF.

The chain combines TRBV3-1 (or the pseudogene TRBV3-2) with TRBJ2-2, with 8 bases that match TRBD2. CDR1 and CDR2 from the germline V gene are LGHDT and YNNKEL (reference sequence). After removal of 3 bases from V and 2 bases from J, the junction contained 2 bases not matched to a gene. CDR3 length: 15 residues. CDR3 nucleotide sequence: TGTGCCAGCAGCCAGGGACTAGGTAACACCGGGGAGCTGTTTTTT. Protein product: CASSQGLGNTGELFF.

This chain uses TRBV7-3 with TRBJ1-1; D may be TRBD1 (6 bases). Germline CDR1 reads SGHTA; CDR2 reads FQGTGA. This CDR3 is 14 amino acids long. Trimming took off 2 bases at V and 2 bases at J, with 9 bases between the two ends. The CDR3 bases are TGTGCCAGCAGCTTACGGGGGGCAAACACTGAAGCTTTCTTT. It encodes CASSLRGANTEAFF. Full variable domain (remainder filled in from reference TRBV7-3 and TRBJ1-1): GAGVSQTPSNKVTEKGKYVELRCDPISGHTALYWYRQSLGQGPEFLIYFQGTGAADDSGLPNDRFFAVRPEGSVSTLKIQRTERGDSAVYLCASSLRGANTEAFFGQGTRLTVV.

This rearrangement joins TRBV18 to TRBJ2-5; maybe TRBD2 (6 bases). V was cut by 5 bases and J by 0 bases, with 19 bases left in between. The CDR3 has 17 amino acids. Per the germline V gene, CDR1 is KGHSH and CDR2 is LQKENI. This CDR3 is CASSASTGGAHQETQYF. The CDR3 DNA reads as TGTGCCAGCTCAGCATCCACAGGAGGGGCGCACCAAGAGACCCAGTACTTC.

CDR3 DNA sequence: TGTGCCAGCAGCCCTTACCTGGACAGGGGGCGTAGAGAGACCCAGTACTTC. It is translated as CASSPYLDRGRRETQYF. V and J are TRBV7-3 and TRBJ2-5, with 11 positions matching TRBD1. The CDR3 totals 17 residues. V trimming: 5 bases; J trimming: 4 bases; junction bases outside the gene matches: 12. In germline, CDR1 is SGHTA, CDR2 FQGTGA.

The chain combines TRBV6-5 with TRBJ1-1; 8 bases are a match to TRBD1. The germline V gene has CDR1 MNHEY and CDR2 SVGAGI. Trimming at V came to 6 bases and at J to 4 bases, leaving 7 bases not matched to a gene. The CDR3 length is 14 residues. The DNA of the CDR3 is TGTGCCAGCAGAGGGGGCAGGGGGCCCACTGAAGCTTTCTTT. Residues: CASRGGRGPTEAFF.

This clone was picked up one time. The rearrangement uses TRBV15 and TRBJ2-7; tentatively, D is TRBD1 (6 bases). Germline V gives CDR1 LNHNV, CDR2 YYDKDF (reference sequence). The CDR3 sequence is 12 residues long. V lost 9 bases and J lost 5, with 14 bases in between. The CDR3 here is CATSQGSDEQYF. CDR3 in DNA: TGTGCCACGTCACAGGGTAGCGACGAGCAGTACTTC.

V and J are TRBV4-2 and TRBJ2-7, with D maybe TRBD2 (6 bases). V was cut by 4 bases and J by 7 bases, with 20 bases left in between. Germline assignment: CDR1 LGHNA and CDR2 YNFKEQ. The CDR3 totals 15 residues. The CDR3 region has the DNA TGTGCCAGCAGCCCCTCCGCGGGGAGCTCGGGGGAGCAGTACTTC. Translated: CASSPSAGSSGEQYF.

The chain recombines TRBV5-1 with TRBJ2-7; 7 nucleotides line up with TRBD2. The V gene end was trimmed by 0 bases and the J gene end by 2 bases; junction bases not matched to a gene: 5. The germline V gene encodes CDR1 SGHRS and CDR2 YFSETQ. The CDR3 totals 15 residues. CDR3 region: CASSLVSGLPYEQYF. CDR3 DNA: TGCGCCAGCAGCTTGGTTAGCGGGCTCCCCTACGAGCAGTACTTC.

The chain couples TRBV19 to TRBJ2-7, with 10 bases fitting TRBD2. The V gene end was trimmed by 5 bases and the J gene end by 4 bases; junction bases not matched to a gene: 14. Germline V gene lookup returns CDR1 LNHDA and CDR2 SQIVND (reference sequence). The CDR3 is 17 amino acids. The CDR3 protein is CASSFGASGGPGYEQYF. As DNA, the CDR3 is TGTGCCAGTAGTTTCGGGGCTAGCGGGGGCCCCGGATACGAGCAGTACTTC.

The gene calls are TRBV2 and TRBJ1-2; D is perhaps TRBD1 (5 bases). This CDR3 spans 14 amino acids. Trimming removed 0 bases at V and 8 bases at J, with 13 bases between. CDR1 SNHLY and CDR2 FYNNEI come from the germline V gene. The CDR3 reads CASSEAGVGGGYTF. Written as DNA, the CDR3 is TGTGCCAGCAGTGAAGCTGGGGTGGGGGGAGGCTACACCTTC.

The gene calls are TRBV4-2 and TRBJ1-3; D gene unclear. Between the trimmed V and J ends, which lost 1 base and 0 bases, there was a span of 10 bases. Germline V gene sequence: CDR1 LGHNA, CDR2 YNFKEQ. CDR3 length: 16 residues. CDR3 in amino acids: CASSQGQASSGNTIYF. The DNA of the CDR3 is TGTGCCAGCAGCCAAGGGCAGGCCTCCTCTGGAAACACCATATATTTT.